The sequence of this T cell receptor (beta chain) was determined in a study of blood T cell repertoires in COVID-19. Study information: The United States, Italy and Spain supplied acute and convalescent COVID-19 samples.

Original processing notes: How many nucleated cells were present was estimated from reference gene primer amplification. Clones were sequenced by immunoSEQ multiplex PCR, and TCRdb holds only the in-frame ones, with some missing. Clonal size and the V and J genes are those of that table, whereas D and trimming came from the DNA. The table includes about 98,000 clones, more than 65% detected once. This clone was counted only a few times. Germline V lookup: CDR1 SGHTA, CDR2 FQGNSA. The CDR3 spans 13 residues. J was trimmed by 7 bases and V by 7 bases; bases with no gene match: 5. The receptor was isolated from a woman older than 75 with acute or convalescent COVID-19. The chain carries TRBV7-2 and TRBJ1-5, with 9 bases matching TRBD1. Sample: peripheral blood. CDR3: CASKQGAEQPQHF. The CDR3 coding sequence is TGTGCCAGCAAACAGGGGGCAGAACAGCCCCAGCATTTT.